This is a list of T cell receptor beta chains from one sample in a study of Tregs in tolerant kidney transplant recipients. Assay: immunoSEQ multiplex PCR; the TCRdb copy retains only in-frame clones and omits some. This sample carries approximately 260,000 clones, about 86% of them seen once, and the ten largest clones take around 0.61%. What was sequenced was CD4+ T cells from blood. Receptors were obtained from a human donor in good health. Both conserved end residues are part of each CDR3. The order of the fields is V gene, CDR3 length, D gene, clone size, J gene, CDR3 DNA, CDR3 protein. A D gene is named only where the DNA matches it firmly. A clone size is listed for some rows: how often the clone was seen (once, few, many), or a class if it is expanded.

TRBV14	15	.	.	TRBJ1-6	TGTGCCAGCAGCACCTTGACAGGAGATAATTCACCCCTCCACTTT	CASSTLTGDNSPLHF
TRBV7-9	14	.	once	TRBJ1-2	TGTGCCAGCAGCTTTGCAGGGCCTTTGAGGGGCTACACCTTC	CASSFAGPLRGYTF
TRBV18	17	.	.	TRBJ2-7	TGTGCCAGCTCACCACCTGTGGGTGAGCCTCACTCCTACGAGCAGTACTTC	CASSPPVGEPHSYEQYF
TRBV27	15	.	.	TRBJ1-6	TGTGCCAGCAGAAGGCGGGACTCCTATAATTCACCCCTCCACTTT	CASRRRDSYNSPLHF
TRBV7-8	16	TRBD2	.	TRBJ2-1	TGTGCCAGCAGCCGCAGACTAGCGGGGGCTTACAATGAGCAGTTCTTC	CASSRRLAGAYNEQFF
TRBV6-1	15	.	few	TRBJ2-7	TGTGCCAGTAGCGCCGGGACGGCTCCGATGAGCGAGCAGTACTTC	CASSAGTAPMSEQYF
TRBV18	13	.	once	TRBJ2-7	TGTGCCAGCTCACCGGGTTCCTCCTACGAGCAGTACTTC	CASSPGSSYEQYF
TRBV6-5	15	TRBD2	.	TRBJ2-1	TGTGCCAGCAGTTTTAGCGGGGGGGCCACCGATGAGCAGTTCTTC	CASSFSGGATDEQFF
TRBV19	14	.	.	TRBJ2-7	TGTGCCAGTAGTCCATGGGACCGTCCCTACGAGCAGTACTTC	CASSPWDRPYEQYF
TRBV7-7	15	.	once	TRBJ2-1	TGTGCTAGCAGCTTAGGCAGGGGCTCCTACAATGAGCAGTTCTTC	CASSLGRGSYNEQFF
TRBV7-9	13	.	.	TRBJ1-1	TGTGCCAGCAGCTTAGACGAGGGCCGAAGGGCTTTCTTT	CASSLDEGRRAFF
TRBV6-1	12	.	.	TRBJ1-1	TGTGCCAGCAGTGCGGGCCGGGACGAAGCTTTCTTT	CASSAGRDEAFF
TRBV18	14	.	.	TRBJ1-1	TGTGCCAGCTCACCACAGCGCTCGAACACTGAAGCTTTCTTT	CASSPQRSNTEAFF
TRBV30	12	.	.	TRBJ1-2	TGTGCCTGGGGGAAGGGAGGTTATGGCTACACCTTC	CAWGKGGYGYTF
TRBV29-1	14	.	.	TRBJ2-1	TGCAGCGTACCTAGACAGGATTTCTACAATGAGCAGTTCTTC	CSVPRQDFYNEQFF
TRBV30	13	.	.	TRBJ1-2	TGTGCCTGGAGTGGGAACCGAGTGGACGGCTACACCTTC	CAWSGNRVDGYTF
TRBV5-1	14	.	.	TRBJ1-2	TGCGCCAGCAGCTTGGCGAACAGCCGTAGTGGCTACACCTTC	CASSLANSRSGYTF
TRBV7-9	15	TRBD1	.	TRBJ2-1	TGTGCCAGCAGCCCCAGACAGGGGGCGCTCAATGAGCAGTTCTTC	CASSPRQGALNEQFF
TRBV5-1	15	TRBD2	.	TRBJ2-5	TGCGCCAGCAGCTTTAGCGGGGAGAGACAAGAGACCCAGTACTTC	CASSFSGERQETQYF
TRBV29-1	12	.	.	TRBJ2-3	TGCAGCGTTACCCAAAGCACAGATACGCAGTATTTT	CSVTQSTDTQYF
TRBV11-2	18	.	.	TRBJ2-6	TGTGCCAGCAGCAAAGGTTACAGGGAGGGGTCTGGGGCCAACGTCCTGACTTTC	CASSKGYREGSGANVLTF
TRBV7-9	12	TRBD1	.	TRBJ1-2	TGTGCCAGCAGCTCTGGACAGGGTGGCTACACCTTC	CASSSGQGGYTF
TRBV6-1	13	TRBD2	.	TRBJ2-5	TGTGCCAGCAGTGAGCGGGGGGAGCAGACCCAGTACTTC	CASSERGEQTQYF
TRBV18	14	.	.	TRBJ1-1	TGTGCCAGCTCACAACAGTCCATGAACACTGAAGCTTTCTTT	CASSQQSMNTEAFF
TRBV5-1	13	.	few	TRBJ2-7	TGCGCCAGCAGCTCGTCCGGACCGTACGAGCAGTACTTC	CASSSSGPYEQYF
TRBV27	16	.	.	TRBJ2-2	TGTGCCAGCGTCAAGGTCGGCTCGTTGAACACCGGGGAGCTGTTTTTT	CASVKVGSLNTGELFF
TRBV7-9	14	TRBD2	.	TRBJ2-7	TGTGCCAGCAGCCTAGCGGGAGGGCGGGGCGAGCAGTACTTC	CASSLAGGRGEQYF
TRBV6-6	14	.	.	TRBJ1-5	TGTGCCAGCAGCCCAGGAGGTCCCCATCAGCCCCAGCATTTT	CASSPGGPHQPQHF
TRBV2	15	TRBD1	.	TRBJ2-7	TGTGCCAGCAGTGGGCCTAGACAGGGATCCTACGAGCAGTACTTC	CASSGPRQGSYEQYF
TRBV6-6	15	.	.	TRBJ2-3	TGTGCCAGCCGGGAGACGGGATCGTTCCCAGATACGCAGTATTTT	CASRETGSFPDTQYF
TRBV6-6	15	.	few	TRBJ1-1	TGTGCCAGCAGTCGCCGCGGACTGTTGAACACTGAAGCTTTCTTT	CASSRRGLLNTEAFF
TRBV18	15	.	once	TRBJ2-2	TGTGCCAGCTCACCAAGGGGACTGGGAGACGGGGAGCTGTTTTTT	CASSPRGLGDGELFF
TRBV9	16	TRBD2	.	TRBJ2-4	TGTGCCAGCAGCGTAGGACTAGCGGAGATGTTCAACATTCAGTACTTC	CASSVGLAEMFNIQYF
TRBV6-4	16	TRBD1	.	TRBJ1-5	TGTGCCAGCAGTGGGGGACAGGGGAGACACGATCAGCCCCAGCATTTT	CASSGGQGRHDQPQHF
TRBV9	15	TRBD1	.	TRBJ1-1	TGTGCCAGCAGCGCCCAGGGGGTCATGAACACTGAAGCTTTCTTT	CASSAQGVMNTEAFF
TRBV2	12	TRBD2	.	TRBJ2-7	TGTGCCAGCAATATGGGACTAAACGAGCAGTACTTC	CASNMGLNEQYF
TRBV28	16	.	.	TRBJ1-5	TGTGCCAGCAGTTTCGCTGGGTCTTCGTCGGGGCAGCCCCAGCATTTT	CASSFAGSSSGQPQHF
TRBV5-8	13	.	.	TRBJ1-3	TGTGCCAGCAGCTTGGCCTCTGGAAACACCATATATTTT	CASSLASGNTIYF
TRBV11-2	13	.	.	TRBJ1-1	TGTGCCAGCAGCTCAGACTTCAACACTGAAGCTTTCTTT	CASSSDFNTEAFF
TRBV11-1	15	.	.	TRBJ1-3	TGTGCCAGCAGCTTAGCGGGTACAACCGGAAACACCATATATTTT	CASSLAGTTGNTIYF
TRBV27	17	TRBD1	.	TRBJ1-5	TGTGCCAGCAGTCAGGGCGGGAACAGGGGTAGGTACCAGCCCCAGCATTTT	CASSQGGNRGRYQPQHF
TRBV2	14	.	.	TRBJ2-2	TGTGCCAGGCCGGCAGGGGGGGACACCGGGGAGCTGTTTTTT	CARPAGGDTGELFF
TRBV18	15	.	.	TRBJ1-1	TGTGCCAGCTCACCACGGAAAAACATGAACACTGAAGCTTTCTTT	CASSPRKNMNTEAFF
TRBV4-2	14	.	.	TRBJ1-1	TGTGCCAGCAGCCCCGGTGCTGCGGGCGTTGAAGCTTTCTTT	CASSPGAAGVEAFF
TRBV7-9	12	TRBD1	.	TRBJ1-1	TGTGCCAGCAGACTTGACAGGGGTGAAGCTTTCTTT	CASRLDRGEAFF
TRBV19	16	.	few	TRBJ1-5	TGTGCCAGTAGTATCCCCTCACGTGGGCCCAATCAGCCCCAGCATTTT	CASSIPSRGPNQPQHF
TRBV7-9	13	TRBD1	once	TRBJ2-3	TGTGCCAGCAGCTGGACAGGGCCAGATACGCAGTATTTT	CASSWTGPDTQYF
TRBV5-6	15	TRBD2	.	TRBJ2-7	TGTGCCAGCAGCGCACTAGCGAAGAGCTCCTACGAGCAGTACTTC	CASSALAKSSYEQYF
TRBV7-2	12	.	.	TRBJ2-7	TGTGCCAGCAGCTTTACGCGAAAGGAGCAGTACTTC	CASSFTRKEQYF